This T cell receptor (beta chain) was sequenced for a study of blood T cells in healthy people across ages. It was with a sample-barcoded 5' primer and a J-beta primer mix that a second PCR of about 6 to 12 cycles was run. With 12 random nucleotides, a template-switch adaptor tagged each individual cDNA molecule. MiXCR, applied by TCRdb to the 5' RACE reads, yields one record per CDR3 protein. There are 590,000 or so distinct CDR3 sequences in the sample; approximately 30% occur only once, and 15% to 19% lies in the top ten. The sample holds many counts of this clonotype. The germline V gene has CDR1 SGHTA and CDR2 FQGNSA. The CDR3 is 14 residues long. The ends were cut back, 1 base at V and 3 bases at J, with 10 bases in the middle.

The clonotype was recovered from a woman over 75 in good health. The chain is built from TRBV7-2 and TRBJ2-7; possible D gene TRBD1, 6 bases. Sequenced input: blood. The CDR3 sequence is CASSLGAGVYEQYF. CDR3 coding DNA: TGTGCCAGCAGCTTAGGGGCAGGGGTCTACGAGCAGTACTTC.